Below are 21 T cell receptor beta chains sequenced from a single sample in a study of shared clonotypes between healthy human individuals. Data came from immunoSEQ multiplex PCR; TCRdb stores just in-frame clones and leaves some out. The sample has more than 850,000 clones, approximately 78% seen once. Specimen: memory CD4+ T cells from PBMCs. Subset of the sample: CD45RA-negative fraction. These receptors were obtained from a man between 18 and 29 years old in good health. Some clones in this sample may be carry-over from other donors' samples.

The chain combines TRBV15 with TRBJ1-1; D unresolved. Per germline, CDR1 LNHNV and CDR2 YYDKDF (reference sequence). The CDR3 contains 16 residues. V lost 1 base to trimming and J lost 4 bases, with 16 bases between them. Here the CDR3 DNA reads TGTGCCACCAGCAGAGCCGGTTTGGGGTTGGGCACTGAAGCTTTCTTT. It is translated as CATSRAGLGLGTEAFF.

The rearrangement joins TRBV5-1 to TRBJ2-5; D not resolved. The V and J ends lost 4 bases and 3 bases respectively, with 7 bases between them. The CDR3 covers 12 residues. The germline gives CDR1 SGHRS, CDR2 YFSETQ. In nucleotides, the CDR3 is TGCGCCAGCAGCGGCATAAAAGAGACCCAGTACTTC. This translates into CASSGIKETQYF.

The chain links TRBV7-2 to TRBJ1-1, with D perhaps matching TRBD1 (6 bases). V gave up 2 bases and J gave up 0 bases, with 10 bases separating them. Per the germline V gene, CDR1 is SGHTA and CDR2 is FQGNSA. CDR3 length equals 15 residues. This CDR3 reads CASSLKGTLNTEAFF. The CDR3 DNA reads as TGTGCCAGCAGCTTAAAGGGGACACTGAACACTGAAGCTTTCTTT.

The chain combines TRBV4-1 with TRBJ2-3, with TRBD2 matching over 13 bases. The CDR3 length is 16 residues. V gave up 4 bases and J gave up 1 base; unmatched junction bases: 2. Germline V gene sequence: CDR1 MGHRA, CDR2 YSYEKL. The CDR3 DNA reads as TGCGCCAGCAGCCTCGGACTAGCGGGAGGCACAGATACGCAGTATTTT. Protein sequence: CASSLGLAGGTDTQYF.

The chain joins TRBV19 to TRBJ1-3; tentatively, D is TRBD1 (5 bases). Germline V CDR1 and CDR2: LNHDA, SQIVND (reference sequence). The CDR3 has 14 amino acids. Trimming removed 4 bases from V and 0 bases from J, with 7 bases in between. The CDR3 DNA is TGTGCCAGTAGTACAGGGAACTCTGGAAACACCATATATTTT. Residues: CASSTGNSGNTIYF. The full variable domain, its missing parts supplied by reference TRBV19 and TRBJ1-3, is DGGITQSPKYLFRKEGQNVTLSCEQNLNHDAMYWYRQDPGQGLRLIYYSQIVNDFQKGDIAEGYSVSREKKESFPLTVTSAQKNPTAFYLCASSTGNSGNTIYFGEGSWLTVV.

The chain couples TRBV27 to TRBJ2-5; 9 nucleotides agree with TRBD1. V shed 8 bases, J shed 3 bases, and the junction held 7 bases outside the gene matches. This CDR3 comprises 14 residues. In germline, CDR1 is MNHEY, CDR2 SMNVEV (reference sequence). The DNA for the CDR3 is TGTGCCAGCGGGATGGGGACAGGGAAAGAGACCCAGTACTTC. It translates to CASGMGTGKETQYF.

V gene TRBV6-5 combines with J gene TRBJ2-1, with 8 nucleotides matching TRBD1. Germline CDR1 MNHEY, CDR2 SVGAGI. The CDR3 length is 16 residues. V dropped 2 bases and J dropped 4; count of bases not matched to a gene: 7. The CDR3 loop reads CASSYPGQGRYNEQFF. CDR3 bases: TGTGCCAGCAGTTACCCCGGACAGGGAAGGTACAATGAGCAGTTCTTC.

Worth noting for this clone: The same CDR3 arises from other DNA sequences in this sample as well. DNA for the CDR3: TGTGCCAGCAGCCCAGGGGTGAACTATGGCTACACCTTC. This encodes CASSPGVNYGYTF. The chain is built from TRBV6-1 and TRBJ1-2, with a tentative D call TRBD1 (6 bases). The CDR3 contains 13 residues. V shed 6 bases and J shed 2 bases, with 10 bases lying between them. CDR1 is MNHNS and CDR2 is SASEGT in the germline V gene.

A single count supports this clone. The chain uses TRBV15 and TRBJ2-5; 8 bases fit TRBD1. CDR3 length equals 14 residues. Germline CDR1 reads LNHNV; CDR2 reads YYDKDF (reference sequence). J lost 7 bases, V lost 5 bases, and 9 bases had no gene match. In nucleotides, the CDR3 is TGTGCCACCAGCCCCCCGGGACAGGTGGGGACCCAGTACTTC. It encodes CATSPPGQVGTQYF.

The genes are TRBV7-2 and TRBJ1-3; D is unclear. V lost 2 bases and J 5 bases, leaving 4 bases between the germline ends. The CDR3 covers 12 residues. Germline-derived CDR1 and CDR2 are SGHTA and FQGNSA. For the CDR3, the DNA is TGTGCCAGCAGCTTATTGCGAAACACCATATATTTT. Translating gives CASSLLRNTIYF.

This clone appeared once. The gene calls are TRBV7-2 and TRBJ1-1; D is possibly TRBD1 (6 bases). The V gene lost 8 bases and the J gene lost 0 bases, with 22 bases spanning the gap. The CDR3 contains 17 residues. Germline lookup yields CDR1 SGHTA and CDR2 FQGNSA. As DNA, the CDR3 is TGTGCCAGCTCAATCTATGGGGGAGGGGGATTGAACACTGAAGCTTTCTTT. Translated, it gives CASSIYGGGGLNTEAFF.

The table lists this clone with a count of one. The same CDR3 can be traced to other DNA sequences in this sample. The chain carries TRBV7-2 and TRBJ1-1; D gene uncertain. The CDR3 sequence is 13 residues long. From germline, CDR1 is SGHTA and CDR2 FQGNSA. Trimming took off 0 bases at V and 1 base at J, with 3 bases between the two ends. The DNA of the CDR3 is TGTGCCAGCAGCTTAGCCGGGAACACTGAAGCTTTCTTT. As protein: CASSLAGNTEAFF.

This sequence joins TRBV28 and TRBJ2-2; D is undetermined. With 3 bases removed from V and 4 bases from J, the gap between germline ends came to 12 bases. Germline CDR1 and CDR2: MDHEN and SYDVKM. This CDR3 has 15 amino acids. The CDR3 nucleotides are TGTGCCAGCAGTTTGCCAGGAACTGGCACCGGGGAGCTGTTTTTT. The encoded protein is CASSLPGTGTGELFF.

The table lists this clone with a count of one. This sample also contains other DNA sequences that code for the same CDR3. This sequence joins TRBV5-1 and TRBJ1-5; TRBD1 might be the D (5 bases). The ends were cut back, 2 bases at V and 5 bases at J, with 11 bases in the middle. CDR1 and CDR2 (germline): SGHRS, YFSETQ. The CDR3 covers 14 residues. The CDR3 DNA reads TGCGCCAGCAGCTTAACAGGAGGGGATCAGCCCCAGCATTTT. Residues: CASSLTGGDQPQHF.

A note on this clone: One base separates it from a far larger clone, so it is likely a read error. The rearrangement joins TRBV2 to TRBJ2-5; 12 bases agree with TRBD1. Looked up from germline, CDR1 is SNHLY and CDR2 is FYNNEI. V gave up 6 bases and J gave up 9 bases; unmatched junction bases: 8. This CDR3 has 14 residues. The CDR3 DNA reads TGTGCCAGCAGCGGGACAGGGGGCTTTGAGGCCCAGTACTTC. It translates to CASSGTGGFEAQYF.

The chain has TRBV4-1 and TRBJ2-1, with D unresolved. Germline loops: CDR1 MGHRA, CDR2 YSYEKL. The germline V and J ends were trimmed by 5 bases and 8 bases, with 19 bases remaining between them. The CDR3 sequence is 15 residues long. The CDR3 region is CASSAWSRGVDEQFF. CDR3 coding DNA: TGCGCCAGCAGCGCTTGGTCTAGAGGCGTCGATGAGCAGTTCTTC.

The table lists this clone with a count of one. V is TRBV7-2 and J is TRBJ2-3; D uncertain. The ends were cut back, 1 base at V and 3 bases at J, with 11 bases in the middle. This CDR3 contains 15 residues. CDR1 is SGHTA and CDR2 is FQGNSA in the germline V gene. In DNA, the CDR3 is TGTGCCAGCAGCTTAGGGGCAGGCCAGACAGATACGCAGTATTTT. Its protein product is CASSLGAGQTDTQYF.

The chain employs TRBV29-1 and TRBJ2-2; D is possibly TRBD1 (5 bases). The CDR3 is 13 amino acids. With 7 bases removed from V and 3 bases from J, the gap between germline ends came to 12 bases. From germline, CDR1 is SQVTM and CDR2 ANQGSEA. CDR3 loop: CSGTGTYTGELFF. As DNA, the CDR3 is TGCAGCGGAACAGGAACTTACACCGGGGAGCTGTTTTTT.

V usage is TRBV7-2 and J usage is TRBJ2-1; D is undetermined. Germline V lookup: CDR1 SGHTA, CDR2 FQGNSA. The CDR3 length is 14 residues. V was pared by 5 bases and J by 4 bases, with 12 bases between. CDR3 loop: CASSPGEVYNEQFF. CDR3 nucleotides: TGTGCCAGCAGCCCTGGGGAAGTTTACAATGAGCAGTTCTTC.

This chain connects TRBV4-3 to TRBJ2-1, with unresolved D. From germline, CDR1 is LGHNA and CDR2 YSLEER. V lost 0 bases, J lost 10 bases, and 7 bases lay in between. The CDR3 totals 12 residues. This CDR3 is CASSQEGQEQFF. DNA for the CDR3: TGCGCCAGCAGCCAAGAAGGGCAGGAGCAGTTCTTC.

The chain combines TRBV28 with TRBJ2-1; 8 nucleotides agree with TRBD2. CDR3 size: 11 residues. J gave up 15 bases and V 10 bases, and 11 bases lay outside the gene matches. CDR1 is MDHEN, CDR2 SYDVKM, per germline. Written as DNA, the CDR3 is TGTGCCATCGAGGGGGGACTAGTGCGGTTCTTC. Translating it yields CAIEGGLVRFF.